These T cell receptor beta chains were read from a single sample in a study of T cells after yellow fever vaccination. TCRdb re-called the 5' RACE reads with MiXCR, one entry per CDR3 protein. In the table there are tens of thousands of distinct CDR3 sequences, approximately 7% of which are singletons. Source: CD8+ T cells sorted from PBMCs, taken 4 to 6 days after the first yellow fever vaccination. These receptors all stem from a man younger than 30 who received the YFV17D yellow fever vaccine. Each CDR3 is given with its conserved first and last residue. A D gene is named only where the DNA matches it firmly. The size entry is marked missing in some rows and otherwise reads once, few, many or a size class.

CASSQAGGYNEQFF TGCGCCAGCAGCCAAGCGGGGGGGTACAATGAGCAGTTCTTC many TRBV4-1 TRBD2 TRBJ2-1
CASSSTDYNEQFF TGTGCCAGCAGCTCGACGGATTACAATGAGCAGTTCTTC many TRBV5-4 . TRBJ2-1
CASSLGAASSYNEQFF TGCGCCAGCAGCTTGGGGGCTGCCAGCTCCTACAATGAGCAGTTCTTC many TRBV5-1 . TRBJ2-1
CDSSKLAGGSTDTQYF TGTGACAGTAGTAAACTAGCGGGGGGGAGCACAGATACGCAGTATTTT . TRBV19 TRBD2 TRBJ2-3
CASSPEQGAGETQYF TGTGCCAGCAGCCCCGAACAGGGGGCCGGGGAGACCCAGTACTTC many TRBV6-1 TRBD1 TRBJ2-5
CASSPVTTDQPQHF TGCGCCAGCAGCCCGGTGACAACCGATCAGCCCCAGCATTTT . TRBV4-3 . TRBJ1-5
CASSPTYQETQYF TGCGCCAGCAGCCCGACGTACCAAGAGACCCAGTACTTC few TRBV5-1 . TRBJ2-5
CASSPIEDPGYTF TGTGCCAGCAGTCCTATAGAGGATCCTGGCTACACCTTC . TRBV27 . TRBJ1-2
CASSLLGLGKVTYEQYF TGTGCCAGCAGCTTGTTGGGACTAGGAAAGGTGACCTACGAGCAGTACTTC . TRBV5-4 TRBD2 TRBJ2-7
CASSFMVLDEQFF TGTGCCAGCAGTTTCATGGTCTTGGATGAGCAGTTCTTC . TRBV12-3/TRBV12-4 . TRBJ2-1
CASSFISLDGYTF TGTGCCAGCAGCTTCATAAGCCTGGATGGCTACACCTTC few TRBV7-2 . TRBJ1-2
CASSTPGVPVF TGTGCCAGCAGCACCCCGGGCGTCCCGGTTTTT few TRBV7-8 . TRBJ2-2
CASSYGAAGSTDTQYF TGTGCCAGCAGTTACGGCGCGGCGGGGAGCACAGATACGCAGTATTTT many TRBV6-5 . TRBJ2-3
CASSLGGSYGYTF TGTGCCAGCAGTTTGGGGGGTAGCTATGGCTACACCTTC few TRBV27 . TRBJ1-2
CASSSGIMETQYF TGTGCCAGCAGCTCCGGGATCATGGAGACCCAGTACTTC . TRBV7-9 . TRBJ2-5
CASSGLESATQYF TGTGCCAGCAGTGGTCTTGAGTCCGCGACGCAGTATTTT many TRBV7-9 . TRBJ2-3
CASSGAGANVLTF TGTGCCAGTAGCGGGGCTGGGGCCAACGTCCTGACTTTC . TRBV19 . TRBJ2-6
CASSQDPQGSYNEQFF TGCGCCAGCAGCCAAGATCCACAGGGCTCCTACAATGAGCAGTTCTTC . TRBV4-3 . TRBJ2-1
CASSSLRGSHYGYTF TGTGCCAGCAGCTCCTTACGGGGGTCCCACTATGGCTACACCTTC few TRBV6-1 . TRBJ1-2
CASSLAYSPYEQYF TGTGCCAGCAGCTTGGCCTACAGTCCCTACGAGCAGTACTTC . TRBV5-4 . TRBJ2-7
CASSRGGRAVGDEQYF TGTGCCAGCAGCCGGGGGGGTAGGGCAGTCGGTGACGAGCAGTACTTC few TRBV5-5 TRBD2 TRBJ2-7
CASSPDRGAQHF TGTGCCAGTAGTCCAGACAGGGGGGCCCAGCATTTT few TRBV19 TRBD1 TRBJ1-5
CASSLAGGRPGSTDTQYF TGTGCCAGCAGCTTAGCTGGGGGGCGTCCGGGAAGCACAGATACGCAGTATTTT . TRBV7-6 . TRBJ2-3
CASSFLGARANGYTF TGTGCCAGCAGTTTCCTGGGAGCCCGGGCCAACGGCTACACCTTC many TRBV27 . TRBJ1-2
CASGIYEQYF TGTGCCAGCGGAATTTACGAGCAGTACTTC . TRBV6-2/TRBV6-3 . TRBJ2-7
CSVARTSGGAPDTQYF TGCAGCGTTGCTCGGACTAGCGGGGGGGCCCCAGATACGCAGTATTTT many TRBV29-1 TRBD2 TRBJ2-3
CASSQDGGWTEAFF TGCGCCAGCAGCCAAGATGGGGGGTGGACTGAAGCTTTCTTT . TRBV4-3 . TRBJ1-1